This T cell receptor (beta chain) was retrieved from a study of blood T cell repertoires in COVID-19. On the study more broadly: The United States, Italy and Spain supplied acute and convalescent COVID-19 samples. T cells, B-cell-depleted T cells, or PBMCs provided the cDNA or gDNA that served as material.

The assay was immunoSEQ multiplex PCR, and TCRdb's table has in-frame clones only and misses some. This table has some 38,000 clones, 91% appearing once. Per germline, CDR1 SGHRS and CDR2 YFSETQ. Trimming took off 0 bases at V and 3 bases at J, with 10 bases between the two ends. The CDR3 extends over 15 amino acids. The sample comprised peripheral blood. The receptor was derived from a woman in her twenties or thirties in a cohort sampled during active COVID-19. The chain combines TRBV5-1 with TRBJ1-5; unclear D gene. CDR3 DNA sequence: TGCGCCAGCAGCTTGGATTTGTCGGTCAATCAGCCCCAGCATTTT. This encodes CASSLDLSVNQPQHF.